This TCR beta chain emerged from a study of blood T cell repertoires in COVID-19. Background on the study: Donors in the United States, Italy and Spain gave samples during acute or convalescent COVID-19. T cells, B-cell-depleted T cells, or PBMCs supplied cDNA or gDNA.

As handled by the study authors: Amplification of reference gene primers was used by the study to estimate nucleated cell counts. Assay used: immunoSEQ multiplex PCR; TCRdb lists only in-frame clones, some missing. V and J calls plus clone size are reproduced from that table; the DNA served to infer D and trimming. The table includes 130,000 or so clones, 82% detected once. The length of the CDR3 is 12 residues. CDR1 LGHNT and CDR2 FRNRAP come from the germline V gene. V was trimmed by 4 bases and J by 11 bases, leaving 14 bases between them. V is TRBV12-5 and J is TRBJ1-1, with a tentative D call TRBD1 (6 bases). The sequence was obtained from a woman in her seventies with acute or convalescent COVID-19. Sequencing was performed on peripheral blood. In DNA form, the CDR3 reads TGTGCTAGTGGTTCCCAAGACAGGCGGGCTTTCTTT. It encodes CASGSQDRRAFF. The full variable domain, its missing parts supplied by reference TRBV12-5 and TRBJ1-1, is DARVTQTPRHKVTEMGQEVTMRCQPILGHNTVFWYRQTMMQGLELLAYFRNRAPLDDSGMPKDRFSAEMPDATLATLKIQPSEPRDSAVYFCASGSQDRRAFFGQGTRLTVV.